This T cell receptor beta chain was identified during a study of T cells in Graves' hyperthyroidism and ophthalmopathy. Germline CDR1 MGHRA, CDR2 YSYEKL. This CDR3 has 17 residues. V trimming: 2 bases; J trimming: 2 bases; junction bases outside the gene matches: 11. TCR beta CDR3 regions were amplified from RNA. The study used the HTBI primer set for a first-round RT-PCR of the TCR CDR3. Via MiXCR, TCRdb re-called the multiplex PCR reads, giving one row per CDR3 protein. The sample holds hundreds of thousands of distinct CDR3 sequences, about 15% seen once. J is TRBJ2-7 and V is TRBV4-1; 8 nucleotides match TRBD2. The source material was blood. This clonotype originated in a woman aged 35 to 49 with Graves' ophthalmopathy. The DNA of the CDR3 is TGCGCCAGCAGCCAAAGGACTAGCCGAAACCCTACCTACGAGCAGTACTTC. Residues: CASSQRTSRNPTYEQYF.